The 17 T cell receptor beta chains reported below all come from one sample, sequenced in a study of blood T cells in healthy people across ages. Sample-barcoded 5' priming and a J-beta primer mix drove a second PCR of roughly 6 to 12 cycles. MiXCR, applied by TCRdb to the 5' RACE reads, yields one record per CDR3 protein. The repertoire holds 800,000 or so distinct CDR3 sequences, with 35% to 50% as singletons. The sequenced sample was blood. These receptors all come from an elderly man in good health.

The chain has TRBV29-1 and TRBJ2-1; D unclear. V lost 0 bases and J lost 4, with 13 bases in between. The V gene's germline CDR1 is SQVTM and CDR2 ANQGSEA. The CDR3 is 15 amino acids. As DNA, the CDR3 is TGCAGCGTTGAAGATCAGCCGACATTGTACAATGAGCAGTTCTTC. Protein: CSVEDQPTLYNEQFF.

The CDR3 sequence is CSARLGENEQYF. DNA for the CDR3: TGCAGTGCAAGACTGGGCGAGAATGAGCAGTACTTC. The chain links TRBV20-1 to TRBJ2-5; D call uncertain. The ends were cut back, 6 bases at V and 11 bases at J, with 19 bases in the middle. Germline V gene data show CDR1 as DFQATT and CDR2 as SNEGSKA (reference sequence). The CDR3 sequence is 12 residues long.

Only a few counts were recorded for this clonotype. The genes are TRBV4-2 and TRBJ2-6; 7 nucleotides agree with TRBD1. V lost 5 bases to trimming and J lost 0 bases; unmatched junction nucleotides: 13. CDR3 length: 19 amino acids. The germline CDR1 and CDR2 sequences are LGHNA and YNFKEQ. Written as DNA, the CDR3 is TGTGCCAGCAGCTCTGGACCGGGACAGATCTTCTCTGGGGCCAACGTCCTGACTTTC. Amino acids: CASSSGPGQIFSGANVLTF.

The chain links TRBV6-4 to TRBJ2-1, with 10 bases identical to TRBD1. The germline V gene encodes CDR1 MRHNA and CDR2 SNTAGT. V dropped 0 bases and J dropped 7; count of bases not matched to a gene: 6. CDR3 length equals 16 residues. The CDR3: CASSDSPGQGTNEQFF. The CDR3 DNA is TGTGCCAGCAGTGACTCCCCGGGACAGGGGACAAATGAGCAGTTCTTC.

V usage is TRBV29-1 and J usage is TRBJ2-3, with D possibly being TRBD2 (5 bases). This CDR3 has 17 amino acids. Germline assignment: CDR1 SQVTM and CDR2 ANQGSEA. Trimming stripped 7 bases from V and 0 bases from J, with 23 bases between. The CDR3 nucleotides read TGCAGCGCTGTCGACACCGGGAAGCCCTCTAGCACAGATACGCAGTATTTT. It specifies CSAVDTGKPSSTDTQYF.

This clonotype was seen many times. This sequence joins TRBV7-2 and TRBJ2-1; D remains ambiguous. V lost 7 bases and J 3 bases, leaving 7 bases between the germline ends. The CDR3 is 12 amino acids. CDR1 is SGHTA, CDR2 FQGNSA, per germline. The CDR3 nucleotides read TGTGCCAGCACCAATTACTACAATGAGCAGTTCTTC. This codes for CASTNYYNEQFF.

This rearrangement joins TRBV7-2 to TRBJ1-2; TRBD1 aligns across 7 bases. The V segment lost 5 bases and the J segment 1 base; nucleotides outside the gene matches: 7. Looked up from germline, CDR1 is SGHTA and CDR2 is FQGNSA. This CDR3 contains 15 residues. The DNA of the CDR3 is TGTGCCAGCAGCCGAGGGACAGCAATTAACTATGGCTACACCTTC. It yields the protein CASSRGTAINYGYTF.

Many counts were recorded for this clonotype. With a much larger clone just one base away, this may be a read error. V and J are TRBV29-1 and TRBJ2-1, with D perhaps being TRBD1 or TRBD2 (5 bases each). The germline gives CDR1 SQVTM, CDR2 ANQGSEA. The CDR3 runs to 14 residues. The germline V and J ends were trimmed by 7 bases and 13 bases, with 26 bases remaining between them. CDR3 sequence: CSAPGRAVGSLQFF. The DNA of the CDR3 is TGCAGCGCCCCGGGACGAGCTGTTGGAAGTTTACAGTTCTTC.

This clonotype has just a few counts. This chain connects TRBV12-3 or TRBV12-4 to TRBJ2-7, with D possibly matching TRBD1 (7 bases). V lost 8 bases to trimming and J lost 6 bases, with 20 bases between them. The CDR3 is 14 residues long. The CDR3 DNA reads as TGTGCCAGCGGGGGGACCAGGGGGAAGGGCGAGCAGTACTTC. It is translated as CASGGTRGKGEQYF.

This clonotype showed up many times. V is TRBV12-3 or TRBV12-4 and J is TRBJ2-3; the D gene is possibly TRBD2 (6 bases). The V gene lost 3 bases and the J gene lost 0 bases, with 16 bases spanning the gap. The length of the CDR3 is 17 residues. The CDR3 protein is CASSFRGSGESTDTQYF. Here the CDR3 DNA reads TGTGCCAGCAGTTTTCGAGGTAGCGGAGAGAGCACAGATACGCAGTATTTT.

This clonotype came up a few times. The chain employs TRBV18 and TRBJ2-5, with D unresolved. Trimming left V 0 bases short and J 5 bases short, with 4 bases between. There are 12 residues in the CDR3. Germline V lookup: CDR1 KGHSH, CDR2 LQKENI. CDR3 DNA: TGTGCCAGCTCACCACCGGAGGAGACCCAGTACTTC. It is translated as CASSPPEETQYF.

This clonotype was observed once. As DNA, the CDR3 is TGTGCCAGCAGTTGGGCAACTGAAGCTTTCTTT. This translates into CASSWATEAFF. The gene calls are TRBV28 and TRBJ1-1; D is unclear. Trimming pared 4 bases from V and 5 bases from J, leaving 5 bases between. Germline CDR1 and CDR2: MDHEN and SYDVKM. The CDR3 runs 11 residues.

The V and J genes are TRBV7-3 and TRBJ2-1; 8 bases map to TRBD1. The better agreement between TRBJ2-7 and the DNA end casts doubt on the J call. Germline V lookup: CDR1 SGHTA, CDR2 FQGTGA. The CDR3 runs 15 residues. The CDR3 spells CASSRQGSSYNEQYF. The DNA for the CDR3 is TGTGCCAGCAGCAGACAGGGGAGCTCCTACAATGAGCAGTACTTC.

The gene calls are TRBV5-1 and TRBJ2-2, with TRBD1 identical over 9 bases. The J segment lost 2 bases and the V segment lost 3 bases, leaving 5 bases of the junction unmatched. The CDR3 loop spans 16 amino acids. The V gene's germline CDR1 is SGHRS and CDR2 YFSETQ. CDR3 nucleotides: TGCGCCAGCAGCTCCGGACAGGGGTCTAACACCGGGGAGCTGTTTTTT. Protein sequence: CASSSGQGSNTGELFF.

As to this clonotype: Its ends do not fully match the called genes, so a read error is possible. Written as DNA, the CDR3 is TGTGCCACCAGTGATATCGGACAGGCTAACACCGGGGGGCTGTTTTTT. This sequence encodes CATSDIGQANTGGLFF. The rearrangement uses TRBV24-1 and TRBJ2-2, with D tentatively TRBD1 (7 bases). Germline lookup yields CDR1 KGHDR and CDR2 SFDVKD. This CDR3 has 16 residues.

A few counts support this clonotype. The chain employs TRBV2 and TRBJ2-5, with TRBD2 as a possible D gene (6 bases). The CDR3 consists of 14 residues. Germline assignment: CDR1 SNHLY and CDR2 FYNNEI. Trimming shortened V by 10 bases and J by 0 bases, and 15 bases separated the two germline ends. The CDR3 reads CATLAGGDQETQYF. As DNA, the CDR3 is TGTGCCACCCTAGCTGGCGGGGACCAAGAGACCCAGTACTTC.

Worth noting for this clonotype: Mismatch with germline at one junction end may stem from a read error. The chain has TRBV20-1 and TRBJ2-7, with D possibly matching TRBD1 (5 bases). The germline V gene has CDR1 DFQATT and CDR2 SNEGSKA (reference sequence). CDR3 length: 15 amino acids. In nucleotides, the CDR3 is TGCAGTGCTGGAGACCCCACCAGGGAAAACTACGAGCAGTACTTC. This codes for CSAGDPTRENYEQYF.